This T cell receptor (beta chain) comes out of a study of CD8 T cells in ankylosing spondylitis. Each CDR3 protein gets one entry after TCRdb re-called the 5' RACE reads with MiXCR. The sample holds about 360,000 distinct CDR3 sequences, about 15% seen once. This CDR3 spans 14 amino acids. CDR1 is SNHLY and CDR2 is FYNNEI in the germline V gene. Trimming pared 9 bases from V and 10 bases from J, leaving 19 bases between. The TCR comes from a male donor with ankylosing spondylitis or in good health (not recorded which). The chain couples TRBV2 to TRBJ1-6, with D maybe TRBD1 (6 bases). The specimen was blood, either unsorted or a sorted T cell fraction (not recorded which). DNA of the CDR3: TGTGCCAGGAATACAGGGCCCGCGGAATCACCCCTCCACTTT. Protein product: CARNTGPAESPLHF.